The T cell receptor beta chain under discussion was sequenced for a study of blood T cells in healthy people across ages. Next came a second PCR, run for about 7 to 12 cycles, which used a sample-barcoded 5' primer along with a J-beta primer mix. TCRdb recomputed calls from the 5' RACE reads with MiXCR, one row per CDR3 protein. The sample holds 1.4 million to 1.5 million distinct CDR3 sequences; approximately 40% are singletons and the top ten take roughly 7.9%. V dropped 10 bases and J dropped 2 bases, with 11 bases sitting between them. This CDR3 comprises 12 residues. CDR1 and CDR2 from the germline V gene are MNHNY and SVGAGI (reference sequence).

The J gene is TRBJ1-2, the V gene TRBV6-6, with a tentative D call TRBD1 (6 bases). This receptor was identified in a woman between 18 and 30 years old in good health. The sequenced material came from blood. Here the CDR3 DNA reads TGTGCCACCCTAGGGACAAACTATGGCTACACCTTC. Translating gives CATLGTNYGYTF.